This TCR beta chain was captured by sequencing in a study of tumor-infiltrating lymphocytes in glioblastoma multiforme. Three nested ARM-PCR rounds with V-beta and C-beta primers built TCRB libraries. A C-beta primer primed TCRB cDNA from approximately 550 ng RNA. Unique molecular identifiers were not described for the libraries. TCRdb reprocessed the multiplex PCR reads with MiXCR, giving one entry per CDR3 protein. The repertoire holds about 15,000 distinct CDR3 sequences, with over 55% as singletons. General study points: Clone frequencies may be distorted by unequal TCR transcripts per cell. TCR plus mutation findings rest on a single glioblastoma patient.

The table lists this clonotype with a few counts. Its antigen is as yet unknown. CDR1 SGHAT and CDR2 FQNNGV come from the germline V gene. There are 14 residues in the CDR3. V dropped 2 bases and J dropped 4 bases, with 11 bases sitting between them. Sequences were obtained from brain tumor tissue. The rearrangement joins TRBV11-2 to TRBJ2-5; D is possibly TRBD1 (6 bases). This TCR was recovered from a male donor with glioblastoma. The CDR3 loop is CASSLMTGGETQYF. The CDR3 region has the DNA TGTGCCAGCAGCTTAATGACAGGCGGAGAGACCCAGTACTTC.